The T cell receptor (beta chain) described here comes from a study of graft-versus-host responses after intestinal transplantation. Across the whole study: Anti-thymocyte globulin induction preceded approximately three years of tacrolimus and steroid maintenance in all recipients.

V lost 4 bases, J lost 3 bases, and 6 bases lay in between. Per germline, CDR1 SGHTA and CDR2 FQGTGA. This CDR3 region has 12 residues. Profiling relied on immunoSEQ multiplex PCR, and the TCRdb table lists in-frame clones only, not all of them. The sample shows about 4,000 clones, roughly three quarters of them seen only once. The graft tissue was processed, and this released both intraepithelial and lamina propria lymphocytes. The sample in question was ileum tissue, obtained 17 days after transplant. The chain couples TRBV7-3 to TRBJ2-5; D gene ambiguous. The receptor was isolated from a human patient who received an intestinal transplant, so some T cells may come from the graft donor. As DNA, the CDR3 is TGTGCCAGCAGCTCCTTAGAAGAGACCCAGTACTTC. It yields the protein CASSSLEETQYF.